There are many counts of the clone carrying this T cell receptor beta chain. The target antigen is unknown. This entry comes from a study of T cells in Graves' hyperthyroidism and ophthalmopathy. Study summary: It was at initial diagnosis, before any treatment, that peripheral blood was collected. Broader study findings: Blood held most thyroid clonotypes expanded above 0.001 frequency. A model using 13 V-J features told ophthalmopathy apart from stable hyperthyroidism.

Germline V gives CDR1 SGHVS, CDR2 FQNEAQ. Trimming removed 2 bases from V and 6 bases from J, with 13 bases in between. The CDR3 consists of 14 residues. In the ophthalmopathy cohort, Clinical Activity Score was at least 3, NOSPECS grade at least 4, and duration under 3 months. The investigators amplified TCR beta CDR3 regions from RNA transcripts. The HTBI set primed first-round TCR CDR3 RT-PCR. Using its own MiXCR run on the multiplex PCR reads, TCRdb lists one record per CDR3 protein. Among 200,000 to 300,000 distinct CDR3 sequences listed, around 17% were seen once. This sequence was found in a woman aged 18-29 years with Graves' ophthalmopathy. The chain employs TRBV7-8 and TRBJ1-2, with D perhaps TRBD1 (6 bases). Sequencing was performed on blood. CDR3 protein: CASSLTGRGDGYTF. CDR3 sequence (DNA): TGTGCCAGCAGCTTAACAGGGAGAGGAGATGGCTACACCTTC.